This T cell receptor beta chain was sequenced during a study of T cell responses to AZD1222 COVID-19 vaccine. Study-level information: Second-dose recipients at about 4 or about 12 weeks were treated as one pooled group.

Germline CDR1 SGHTA, CDR2 FQGTGA. Trimming left V 2 bases short and J 8 bases short, with 4 bases between. The CDR3 covers 11 residues. Measured with immunoSEQ multiplex PCR; TCRdb has only the in-frame clones, and not every one. The data contain 110,000 to 150,000 clones, about 90% of them singletons. The TCR originated in an adult in good health. The sequences come from peripheral blood, collected on day 0 of AZD1222 vaccination. The chain is built from TRBV7-3 and TRBJ2-4; D is undetermined. This CDR3 reads CASSLAYIQYF. The CDR3 region has the DNA TGTGCCAGCAGCTTAGCATACATTCAGTACTTC.